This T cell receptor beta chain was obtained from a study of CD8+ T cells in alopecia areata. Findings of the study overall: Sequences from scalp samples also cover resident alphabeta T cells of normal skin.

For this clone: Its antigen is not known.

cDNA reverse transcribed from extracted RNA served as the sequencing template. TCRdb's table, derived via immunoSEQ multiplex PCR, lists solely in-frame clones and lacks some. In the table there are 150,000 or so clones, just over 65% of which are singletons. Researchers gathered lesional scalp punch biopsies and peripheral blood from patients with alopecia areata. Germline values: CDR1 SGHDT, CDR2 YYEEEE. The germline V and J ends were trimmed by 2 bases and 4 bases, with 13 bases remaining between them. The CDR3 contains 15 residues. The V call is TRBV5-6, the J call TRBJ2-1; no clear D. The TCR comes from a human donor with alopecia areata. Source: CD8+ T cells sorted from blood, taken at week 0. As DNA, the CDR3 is TGTGCCAGCAGCTTAGGACCGTCCAATTACAATGAGCAGTTCTTC. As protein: CASSLGPSNYNEQFF.